The 30 T cell receptor beta chains given below trace back to one sample, sequenced in a study of blood T cell repertoires in COVID-19. TCRdb's table, derived via immunoSEQ multiplex PCR, lists solely in-frame clones and lacks some. The sample has roughly 40,000 clones; roughly nine tenths are singletons. What was sequenced was peripheral blood. The receptor set was obtained from a man aged 65-85 years with acute or convalescent COVID-19.

The rearrangement joins TRBV24-1 to TRBJ2-3, with 7 positions matching TRBD2. The length of the CDR3 is 15 residues. Germline lookup yields CDR1 KGHDR and CDR2 SFDVKD. Germline trimming cut 4 bases from V and 2 bases from J; bases unmatched to any gene: 5. The DNA of the CDR3 is TGTGCCACCAGTGACGCTAGCGGCGCCACAGATACGCAGTATTTT. The encoded protein is CATSDASGATDTQYF.

The chain combines TRBV11-1 with TRBJ2-7, with D unresolved. There are 15 residues in the CDR3. The ends were cut back, 2 bases at V and 0 bases at J, with 11 bases in the middle. The germline CDR1 and CDR2 sequences are SGHAT and FQDESV (reference sequence). Here the CDR3 DNA reads TGTGCCAGCAGCTTATCGGTACGTAGCTCCTACGAGCAGTACTTC. This codes for CASSLSVRSSYEQYF.

This chain uses TRBV2 with TRBJ1-5; D may be TRBD1 (5 bases). Germline lookup yields CDR1 SNHLY and CDR2 FYNNEI. Trimming left V 4 bases short and J 1 base short, with 11 bases between. CDR3 size: 15 residues. CDR3 in amino acids: CASSASRGSNQPQHF. In DNA form, the CDR3 reads TGTGCCAGCAGTGCCTCTAGGGGAAGCAATCAGCCCCAGCATTTT.

CDR3 DNA: TGTGCCAGTAGTAAACCGGGAAACACTGAAGCTTTCTTT. It codes for CASSKPGNTEAFF. The rearrangement uses TRBV19 and TRBJ1-1; D gene ambiguous. Germline V gene lookup returns CDR1 LNHDA and CDR2 SQIVND (reference sequence). V gave up 4 bases and J gave up 2 bases, with 8 bases separating them. CDR3 size: 13 residues.

This chain links TRBV7-2 with TRBJ2-1; D is possibly TRBD2 (6 bases). The CDR3 runs to 14 residues. V was trimmed by 0 bases and J by 7 bases, leaving 10 bases between them. Germline CDR1 and CDR2: SGHTA and FQGNSA. The CDR3 coding sequence is TGTGCCAGCAGCTTAGCGGGAGGTGGTAATGAGCAGTTCTTC. Amino acids: CASSLAGGGNEQFF.

The count of this clone is one. The chain couples TRBV7-9 to TRBJ1-1; D might be TRBD1 (5 bases). Trimming took 2 bases from V and 1 from J, leaving 11 bases between them. This CDR3 has 15 residues. CDR1 is SEHNR, CDR2 FQNEAQ, per germline (reference sequence). The CDR3 is CASSLNQGANTEAFF. In nucleotides, the CDR3 is TGTGCCAGCAGCTTAAACCAGGGTGCGAACACTGAAGCTTTCTTT.

The J gene is TRBJ2-7, the V gene TRBV19; 11 bases are a match to TRBD1. The V gene end was trimmed by 7 bases and the J gene end by 2 bases; junction bases not matched to a gene: 1. CDR1 LNHDA and CDR2 SQIVND come from the germline V gene (reference sequence). This CDR3 has 13 residues. CDR3 coding DNA: TGTGCCAGTATGGGACAGGGGGCCTACGAGCAGTACTTC. This sequence encodes CASMGQGAYEQYF.

The rearrangement links TRBV27 to TRBJ1-1; the D is unclear. The V gene's germline CDR1 is MNHEY and CDR2 SMNVEV (reference sequence). The CDR3 sequence is 16 residues long. Trimming pared 2 bases from V and 3 bases from J, leaving 16 bases between. The CDR3 spells CASSLNSWATDTEAFF. CDR3 DNA: TGTGCCAGCAGTTTAAATTCTTGGGCAACCGACACTGAAGCTTTCTTT.

The rearrangement links TRBV20-1 to TRBJ2-3; D uncertain. Germline CDR1 and CDR2: DFQATT and SNEGSKA (reference sequence). V lost 3 bases, J lost 2 bases, and 6 bases lay in between. CDR3 size: 12 residues. In DNA, the CDR3 is TGCAGTGCTAGTCAAATCACAGATACGCAGTATTTT. As protein: CSASQITDTQYF.

V usage is TRBV9 and J usage is TRBJ2-3, with no clear D. CDR1 is SGDLS and CDR2 is YYNGEE in the germline V gene. V lost 0 bases to trimming and J lost 3 bases, with 11 bases between them. The CDR3 loop spans 15 amino acids. Here the CDR3 reads CASSVELAPTDTQYF. For the CDR3, the DNA is TGTGCCAGCAGCGTAGAATTAGCACCGACAGATACGCAGTATTTT.

This clone was recorded once. The chain is built from TRBV19 and TRBJ2-5, with D possibly being TRBD1 (6 bases). This CDR3 comprises 15 residues. Germline CDR1 is LNHDA and CDR2 is SQIVND (reference sequence). V lost 3 bases and J lost 0, with 11 bases in between. The CDR3 protein is CASSIRRTDQETQYF. CDR3 DNA sequence: TGTGCCAGTAGTATCCGTAGGACAGACCAAGAGACCCAGTACTTC.

This chain uses TRBV6-2 or TRBV6-3 with TRBJ2-1, with 12 bases fitting TRBD1. The V and J ends lost 6 bases and 7 bases, in that order; junction bases with no gene match: 10. Germline V lookup: CDR1 MNHEY, CDR2 SVGEGT. This CDR3 spans 16 amino acids. CDR3 region: CASSNTGQGAWNEQFF. The CDR3 bases are TGTGCCAGCAGCAATACGGGACAGGGGGCCTGGAATGAGCAGTTCTTC.

The gene calls are TRBV7-2 and TRBJ2-7, with TRBD1 identical over 9 bases. Germline CDR1 is SGHTA and CDR2 is FQGNSA. V dropped 6 bases and J dropped 6; count of bases not matched to a gene: 18. This CDR3 comprises 17 residues. CDR3 DNA: TGTGCCAGCAGGGACCCGGGACAGGGATTCGGGACCTTCGAGCAGTACTTC. Residues: CASRDPGQGFGTFEQYF.

This chain links TRBV19 with TRBJ2-3; tentatively, D is TRBD2 (5 bases). The germline V gene encodes CDR1 LNHDA and CDR2 SQIVND (reference sequence). CDR3 length: 14 residues. The germline V and J ends were trimmed by 5 bases and 1 base, with 10 bases remaining between them. The DNA of the CDR3 is TGTGCCAGTAGTCCGCGGGCCGGCACAGATACGCAGTATTTT. Residues: CASSPRAGTDTQYF.

The rearrangement uses TRBV6-2 or TRBV6-3 and TRBJ1-4, with a weak D call TRBD1 (6 bases). Germline V gene data show CDR1 as MNHEY and CDR2 as SVGEGT. The CDR3 extends over 17 amino acids. The V end was cut by 0 bases, the J end by 0 bases, with 11 bases between. The CDR3 DNA sequence: TGTGCCAGCAGTTACTCGAGGGGGACACCAACTAATGAAAAACTGTTTTTT. Its translation is CASSYSRGTPTNEKLFF.

The V and J genes are TRBV6-4 and TRBJ1-1, with 7 bases matching TRBD1. V lost 6 bases, J lost 4 bases, and 5 bases stayed unmatched. Germline V gene data show CDR1 as MRHNA and CDR2 as SNTAGT. The CDR3 is 13 amino acids. As DNA, the CDR3 is TGTGCCAGCAGCGCTACAGGGGTCACTGAAGCTTTCTTT. Its translation: CASSATGVTEAFF.

As DNA, the CDR3 is TGTGCCAGCAGTCGCGATCTCAAGGACAGGGGGGGCACGGATAGCAATCAGCCCCAGCATTTT. Amino acids: CASSRDLKDRGGTDSNQPQHF. The rearrangement joins TRBV6-2 or TRBV6-3 to TRBJ1-5; 10 bases match TRBD1. The V gene's germline CDR1 is MNHEY and CDR2 SVGEGT. CDR3 length equals 21 residues. J gave up 0 bases and V 5 bases, and 19 bases lay outside the gene matches.

The chain couples TRBV6-6 to TRBJ2-2, with 9 nucleotides matching TRBD2. CDR1 and CDR2 from the germline V gene are MNHNY and SVGAGI (reference sequence). The V segment lost 6 bases and the J segment 3 bases; nucleotides outside the gene matches: 8. This CDR3 has 16 residues. This chain's CDR3 is CASSRLAGADTGELFF. The CDR3 region has the DNA TGTGCCAGCAGCCGTTTAGCGGGGGCGGACACCGGGGAGCTGTTTTTT.

This chain joins TRBV7-3 and TRBJ2-5; TRBD1 is a possible D gene (6 bases). The CDR3 covers 15 residues. Trimming pared 5 bases from V and 1 base from J, leaving 14 bases between. Germline CDR1 and CDR2: SGHTA and FQGTGA. CDR3 region: CASSRGQSLQETQYF. CDR3 coding DNA: TGTGCCAGCAGCCGCGGACAGAGCCTCCAAGAGACCCAGTACTTC.

This clone has just a few counts. This chain links TRBV7-2 with TRBJ1-4, with 8 bases lining up with TRBD1. Germline trimming cut 4 bases from V and 2 bases from J; bases unmatched to any gene: 6. The length of the CDR3 is 16 residues. Germline CDR1 SGHTA, CDR2 FQGNSA. This CDR3 reads CASSSRGRGTNEKLFF. The CDR3 bases are TGTGCCAGCAGCTCCAGGGGGCGCGGGACTAATGAAAAACTGTTTTTT.

The V call is TRBV5-5, the J call TRBJ2-1; 7 bases are a match to TRBD1. Trimming took 3 bases from V and 1 from J; bases not matched to a gene: 4. The CDR3 spans 15 residues. Germline values: CDR1 SGHKS, CDR2 YYEKEE (reference sequence). The CDR3 here is CASSWGQYSYNEQFF. The CDR3 nucleotides read TGTGCCAGCAGCTGGGGACAGTATTCCTACAATGAGCAGTTCTTC. Using reference TRBV5-5 and TRBJ2-1 for the parts outside the CDR3, the full variable domain is DAGVTQSPTHLIKTRGQQVTLRCSPISGHKSVSWYQQVLGQGPQFIFQYYEKEERGRGNFPDRFSARQFPNYSSELNVNALLLGDSALYLCASSWGQYSYNEQFFGPGTRLTVL.

This chain connects TRBV10-3 to TRBJ1-3; 8 positions agree with TRBD1. V gave up 1 base and J gave up 7 bases; unmatched junction bases: 9. This CDR3 contains 16 residues. The germline V gene has CDR1 ENHRY and CDR2 SYGVKD. The CDR3 loop is CAISEWLGQGGNTIYF. CDR3 DNA sequence: TGTGCCATCAGTGAGTGGCTTGGACAGGGTGGGAACACCATATATTTT.

The sample holds a few counts of this clone. The chain joins TRBV10-3 to TRBJ2-1; D might be TRBD2 (6 bases). CDR1 is ENHRY, CDR2 SYGVKD, per germline. Between the trimmed V and J ends, which lost 0 bases and 5 bases, there was a span of 11 bases. This CDR3 has 15 amino acids. CDR3 sequence reads: CAISESASANNEQFF. CDR3 coding DNA: TGTGCCATCAGTGAGTCGGCTAGCGCCAACAATGAGCAGTTCTTC.

V is TRBV9 and J is TRBJ2-1; 9 bases are shared with TRBD1. The CDR3 contains 16 residues. V dropped 0 bases and J dropped 6; count of bases not matched to a gene: 7. Germline assignment: CDR1 SGDLS and CDR2 YYNGEE. The CDR3 DNA reads as TGTGCCAGCAGCGTAGGGGACAGGGACGTAGTCAATGAGCAGTTCTTC. Amino acids: CASSVGDRDVVNEQFF.

This chain links TRBV7-2 with TRBJ1-2, with no clear D. Germline V gives CDR1 SGHTA, CDR2 FQGNSA. This CDR3 spans 16 amino acids. V was pared by 5 bases and J by 2 bases, with 18 bases between. The CDR3, as DNA: TGTGCCAGCAGCCTTACCCCCGGCGGGGTGAACTATGGCTACACCTTC. Its translation is CASSLTPGGVNYGYTF. Looking up the rest from reference TRBV7-2 and TRBJ1-2 gives the full variable domain: GAGVSQSPSNKVTEKGKDVELRCDPISGHTALYWYRQSLGQGLEFLIYFQGNSAPDKSGLPSDRFSAERTGGSVSTLTIQRTQQEDSAVYLCASSLTPGGVNYGYTFGSGTRLTVV.

V and J are TRBV3-1 (or the pseudogene TRBV3-2) and TRBJ2-2; D may be TRBD2 (5 bases). With 2 bases removed from V and 10 bases from J, the gap between germline ends came to 8 bases. Germline CDR1 and CDR2: LGHDT and YNNKEL (reference sequence). The CDR3 is made up of 12 amino acids. The chain's CDR3 is CASSQYREELFF. The CDR3 DNA reads as TGTGCCAGCAGCCAATACCGGGAGGAGCTGTTTTTT.

V usage is TRBV7-9 and J usage is TRBJ1-2; 7 bases are a match to TRBD1. Germline assignment: CDR1 SEHNR and CDR2 FQNEAQ (reference sequence). The CDR3 is 13 residues long. V was clipped by 2 bases and J by 3 bases; unmatched bases: 0. The CDR3 sequence is CASSLQGDYGYTF. The DNA of the CDR3 is TGTGCCAGCAGCTTACAGGGGGACTATGGCTACACCTTC.

The chain uses TRBV7-8 and TRBJ2-2; the match to TRBD2 covers 7 bases. Germline lookup yields CDR1 SGHVS and CDR2 FQNEAQ. Losses at the gene ends were 6 bases for V and 1 base for J; bases not matched to a gene: 8. The CDR3 is 16 amino acids. CDR3 protein: CASSSRGSQNTGELFF. The CDR3, as DNA: TGTGCCAGCAGTTCCCGCGGGAGCCAGAACACCGGGGAGCTGTTTTTT.

This chain connects TRBV7-9 to TRBJ2-5; TRBD2 matches 7 bases. V gave up 4 bases and J gave up 5 bases; unmatched junction bases: 10. The germline CDR1 and CDR2 sequences are SEHNR and FQNEAQ (reference sequence). The CDR3 sequence is 15 residues long. In DNA, the CDR3 is TGTGCCAGCAGCTCCGGCGGGAGCCTGATGGAGACCCAGTACTTC. It translates to CASSSGGSLMETQYF.

This clone was detected only a few times. The gene calls are TRBV24-1 and TRBJ2-3; 13 bases align to TRBD2. The V segment lost 2 bases and the J segment 5 bases; nucleotides outside the gene matches: 9. The length of the CDR3 is 18 residues. The V gene's germline CDR1 is KGHDR and CDR2 SFDVKD. CDR3 in amino acids: CATSDYRLAGGRKDTQYF. CDR3 bases: TGTGCCACCAGTGATTACCGACTAGCGGGAGGAAGGAAAGATACGCAGTATTTT.